The present TCR beta chain was sequenced within a study of T cells in Graves' hyperthyroidism and ophthalmopathy. RNA transcripts provided the source from which TCR beta CDR3 regions were amplified. The TCR CDR3 was amplified in a first-round RT-PCR using the HTBI primer set. TCRdb re-derived calls from the multiplex PCR reads in MiXCR, one entry per CDR3 protein. The sample contains about 360,000 distinct CDR3 sequences, roughly an eighth of which appear only once. Newly diagnosed hyperthyroidism, duration under 2 months, in patients aged 18 to 65. Patients having uncontrolled infection, another autoimmune disease, pregnancy or lactation were not included. There are many counts of this clonotype. This CDR3 has 14 amino acids. The trim removed 2 bases at V and 5 bases at J, leaving 7 bases unmatched. Germline assignment: CDR1 GTSNPN and CDR2 SVGIG (reference sequence).

The sequence was obtained from a woman younger than 30 with Graves' hyperthyroidism. Sample: blood. The chain uses TRBV30 and TRBJ2-5, with 8 bases matching TRBD1. The CDR3 coding sequence is TGTGCCTGGAGTTCGACAGGGGTTGTGGAGACCCAGTACTTC. Its translation is CAWSSTGVVETQYF.